These T cell receptor beta chains were read from a single sample in a study of blood T cells in healthy people across ages. Using its own MiXCR run on the 5' RACE reads, TCRdb lists one record per CDR3 protein. The sample holds roughly 900,000 distinct CDR3 sequences, around 49% seen once. Material: blood. The receptors here all came from a young man in good health. CDR3s include the opening cysteine and the closing phenylalanine or tryptophan. D genes are given only for firm matches. Rows may omit the clone size; those that give it use once, few, many or a size class.

D gene: -
J gene: TRBJ2-5
CDR3 length: 14
clone size: -
V gene: TRBV15
CDR3 DNA: TGTGCCACCAGCAGTTTGAGAATACAAGAGACCCAGTACTTC
CDR3 protein: CATSSLRIQETQYF

D gene: TRBD1
J gene: TRBJ2-1
CDR3 length: 16
clone size: -
V gene: TRBV6-5
CDR3 DNA: TGTGCCAGCAGATACTCCCGGACAGGGACCTACAATGAGCAGTTCTTC
CDR3 protein: CASRYSRTGTYNEQFF

D gene: TRBD1
J gene: TRBJ2-7
CDR3 length: 15
clone size: -
V gene: TRBV25-1
CDR3 DNA: TGTGCCAGCAGTGTATGGGGACAGGGGGTTTCCGAGCAGTACTTC
CDR3 protein: CASSVWGQGVSEQYF

D gene: TRBD1
J gene: TRBJ2-4
CDR3 length: 12
clone size: few
V gene: TRBV20-1
CDR3 DNA: TGCAGTGCTAGCTGGACAGGGGACATTCAGTACTTC
CDR3 protein: CSASWTGDIQYF

D gene: TRBD1
J gene: TRBJ2-7
CDR3 length: 15
clone size: -
V gene: TRBV7-2
CDR3 DNA: TGTGCCAGCAGCAATACCGGGACAGGGGTCTACGAGCAGTACTTC
CDR3 protein: CASSNTGTGVYEQYF

D gene: -
J gene: TRBJ2-7
CDR3 length: 13
clone size: -
V gene: TRBV3-1
CDR3 DNA: TGTGCCAGCAGCCAAGGGGAGAAGAACCAGCAGTACTTC
CDR3 protein: CASSQGEKNQQYF

D gene: -
J gene: TRBJ2-3
CDR3 length: 14
clone size: -
V gene: TRBV28
CDR3 DNA: TGTGCCAGCAGTTTAGGCCCAGACTTAGATACGCAGTATTTT
CDR3 protein: CASSLGPDLDTQYF

D gene: -
J gene: TRBJ1-2
CDR3 length: 14
clone size: -
V gene: TRBV7-2
CDR3 DNA: TGTGCCAGCAGCTTAGGTTCAGGGCCCTATGGCTACACCTTC
CDR3 protein: CASSLGSGPYGYTF

D gene: -
J gene: TRBJ2-7
CDR3 length: 11
clone size: few
V gene: TRBV7-2
CDR3 DNA: TGTGCCAGCAGCTTAGAGGCCGAGCAGTACTTC
CDR3 protein: CASSLEAEQYF

D gene: -
J gene: TRBJ2-7
CDR3 length: 14
clone size: -
V gene: TRBV2
CDR3 DNA: TGTGCCAGCAGGGGGGCCAGGGACACCTACGAGCAGTACTTC
CDR3 protein: CASRGARDTYEQYF

D gene: -
J gene: TRBJ2-1
CDR3 length: 15
clone size: -
V gene: TRBV20-1
CDR3 DNA: TGCAGTGCTAGGGGAGGCAAGACAGTCGACAATGAGCAGTTCTTC
CDR3 protein: CSARGGKTVDNEQFF

D gene: -
J gene: TRBJ2-1
CDR3 length: 13
clone size: -
V gene: TRBV7-9
CDR3 DNA: TGTGCCAGCAGCAGACTAGTTAACAATGAGCAGTTCTTC
CDR3 protein: CASSRLVNNEQFF

D gene: TRBD2
J gene: TRBJ2-5
CDR3 length: 15
clone size: -
V gene: TRBV4-2
CDR3 DNA: TGTGCCAGCAGCCAAAGTCCTAGCGGGGAAGAGACCCAGTACTTC
CDR3 protein: CASSQSPSGEETQYF

D gene: -
J gene: TRBJ1-4
CDR3 length: 15
clone size: -
V gene: TRBV28
CDR3 DNA: TGTGCCAGCAGTTTATCCGAAGGGGTCAAAGAAAAACTGTTTTTT
CDR3 protein: CASSLSEGVKEKLFF

D gene: -
J gene: TRBJ1-5
CDR3 length: 15
clone size: once
V gene: TRBV27
CDR3 DNA: TGTGCCAGCAGTTTTGCCGAGGAAAGCAATCAGCCCCAGCATTTT
CDR3 protein: CASSFAEESNQPQHF

D gene: TRBD1
J gene: TRBJ1-1
CDR3 length: 14
clone size: many
V gene: TRBV3-1
CDR3 DNA: TGTGCCAGCAGCCGAAGGGACAGGGCCACTGAAGCTTTCTTT
CDR3 protein: CASSRRDRATEAFF

D gene: -
J gene: TRBJ2-3
CDR3 length: 14
clone size: few
V gene: TRBV6-6
CDR3 DNA: TGTGCCAGCTTCCGCGGGGTCGAGACAGATACGCAGTATTTT
CDR3 protein: CASFRGVETDTQYF

D gene: -
J gene: TRBJ1-1
CDR3 length: 14
clone size: -
V gene: TRBV7-2
CDR3 DNA: TGTGCCAGCAGCCGCCTTGCCGGGGACACTGAAGCTTTCTTT
CDR3 protein: CASSRLAGDTEAFF

D gene: -
J gene: TRBJ2-1
CDR3 length: 13
clone size: many
V gene: TRBV7-9
CDR3 DNA: TGTGCCAGCAGCTTAGCGGCGGGGAATGAGCAGTTCTTC
CDR3 protein: CASSLAAGNEQFF

D gene: -
J gene: TRBJ1-1
CDR3 length: 15
clone size: many
V gene: TRBV10-3
CDR3 DNA: TGTGCCATCAGTGAAACAGGGAGGTATAGCACTGAAGCTTTCTTT
CDR3 protein: CAISETGRYSTEAFF

D gene: -
J gene: TRBJ2-4
CDR3 length: 14
clone size: few
V gene: TRBV7-2
CDR3 DNA: TGTGCCAGCAGCTTAGAATTAGCCAAAAACATTCAGTACTTC
CDR3 protein: CASSLELAKNIQYF

D gene: -
J gene: TRBJ2-3
CDR3 length: 15
clone size: few
V gene: TRBV11-2
CDR3 DNA: TGTGCCAGCAGCTTAGTAGGGCCGAACACAGATACGCAGTATTTT
CDR3 protein: CASSLVGPNTDTQYF

D gene: TRBD2
J gene: TRBJ2-7
CDR3 length: 18
clone size: many
V gene: TRBV6-2/TRBV6-3
CDR3 DNA: TGTGCCAGCAGAACCCTTAGGACTAGCGGGGGGCTAGCCTACGAGCAGTACTTC
CDR3 protein: CASRTLRTSGGLAYEQYF

D gene: TRBD1
J gene: TRBJ1-2
CDR3 length: 14
clone size: -
V gene: TRBV6-1
CDR3 DNA: TGTGCCAGCAGTCCGGACAGGACCAACTATGGCTACACCTTC
CDR3 protein: CASSPDRTNYGYTF

D gene: -
J gene: TRBJ2-3
CDR3 length: 12
clone size: many
V gene: TRBV29-1
CDR3 DNA: TGCAGCGTTGAAGTCGGCACAGATACGCAGTATTTT
CDR3 protein: CSVEVGTDTQYF

D gene: -
J gene: TRBJ1-4
CDR3 length: 15
clone size: once
V gene: TRBV4-2
CDR3 DNA: TGTGCCAGCAGCCAAGACAGGAGTACTAATGAAAAACTGTTTTTT
CDR3 protein: CASSQDRSTNEKLFF

D gene: -
J gene: TRBJ2-7
CDR3 length: 10
clone size: many
V gene: TRBV29-1
CDR3 DNA: TGCAGCGTTGTGAGCTACGAGCAGTACTTC
CDR3 protein: CSVVSYEQYF

D gene: -
J gene: TRBJ2-2
CDR3 length: 13
clone size: few
V gene: TRBV29-1
CDR3 DNA: TGCAGCGTTGAAGCAGAGCTTACCGGGGAGCTGTTTTTT
CDR3 protein: CSVEAELTGELFF

D gene: -
J gene: TRBJ1-2
CDR3 length: 13
clone size: -
V gene: TRBV29-1
CDR3 DNA: TGCAGCGTCTACACACCAGCTAACTATGGCTACACCTTC
CDR3 protein: CSVYTPANYGYTF

D gene: TRBD1
J gene: TRBJ2-7
CDR3 length: 18
clone size: -
V gene: TRBV7-2
CDR3 DNA: TGTGCCAGCAGCTTCGGACAGGGGTTGGTTGGGGAAACCTACGAGCAGTACTTC
CDR3 protein: CASSFGQGLVGETYEQYF

D gene: TRBD1
J gene: TRBJ2-7
CDR3 length: 13
clone size: -
V gene: TRBV30
CDR3 DNA: TGTGCCTGGAGGGGACAGGGGTATGTCGAGCAGTACTTC
CDR3 protein: CAWRGQGYVEQYF

D gene: -
J gene: TRBJ2-5
CDR3 length: 16
clone size: -
V gene: TRBV5-1
CDR3 DNA: TGCGCCAGCAGCTTATATTTAGGAGAGTACCAAGAGACCCAGTACTTC
CDR3 protein: CASSLYLGEYQETQYF

D gene: -
J gene: TRBJ2-3
CDR3 length: 15
clone size: few
V gene: TRBV12-3/TRBV12-4
CDR3 DNA: TGTGCCAGCAGTCCGCAACTAGGAAGCACAGATACGCAGTATTTT
CDR3 protein: CASSPQLGSTDTQYF

D gene: TRBD2
J gene: TRBJ2-1
CDR3 length: 14
clone size: -
V gene: TRBV20-1
CDR3 DNA: TGCAGTGCTAGTGGACGGGAGGGATACAATGAGCAGTTCTTC
CDR3 protein: CSASGREGYNEQFF

D gene: TRBD2
J gene: TRBJ2-3
CDR3 length: 16
clone size: few
V gene: TRBV20-1
CDR3 DNA: TGCAGTGCCCCGGGACTAGCGGGGGGGGGAGTAGATACGCAGTATTTT
CDR3 protein: CSAPGLAGGGVDTQYF

D gene: -
J gene: TRBJ2-3
CDR3 length: 13
clone size: -
V gene: TRBV2
CDR3 DNA: TGTGCCAGCACACCAGGGGTCTTACATACGCAGTATTTT
CDR3 protein: CASTPGVLHTQYF

D gene: TRBD1
J gene: TRBJ2-7
CDR3 length: 15
clone size: -
V gene: TRBV5-8
CDR3 DNA: TGTGCCAGCAGGTACTCCGGGACAGTACCCTACGAGCAGTACTTC
CDR3 protein: CASRYSGTVPYEQYF

D gene: TRBD2
J gene: TRBJ2-2
CDR3 length: 14
clone size: -
V gene: TRBV4-3
CDR3 DNA: TGCGCCAGCAGCCCTAGCGGGGGCTCCGGGGAGCTGTTTTTT
CDR3 protein: CASSPSGGSGELFF

D gene: -
J gene: TRBJ1-2
CDR3 length: 14
clone size: -
V gene: TRBV5-1
CDR3 DNA: TGCGCCAGCAGCTTGTCCACCCCAAACTATGGCTACACCTTC
CDR3 protein: CASSLSTPNYGYTF

D gene: TRBD1
J gene: TRBJ2-5
CDR3 length: 15
clone size: many
V gene: TRBV12-3/TRBV12-4
CDR3 DNA: TGTGCCAGCAGTCGGGACAGGGGACGAAAAGAGACCCAGTACTTC
CDR3 protein: CASSRDRGRKETQYF

D gene: -
J gene: TRBJ1-5
CDR3 length: 14
clone size: few
V gene: TRBV29-1
CDR3 DNA: TGCAGCGTTGCGGGGGGAGGCCCCAATCAGCCCCAGCATTTT
CDR3 protein: CSVAGGGPNQPQHF

D gene: -
J gene: TRBJ1-6
CDR3 length: 16
clone size: -
V gene: TRBV18
CDR3 DNA: TGTGCCAGCTCATCCTCGATAGGGGGATTGAGTTCACCCCTCCACTTT
CDR3 protein: CASSSSIGGLSSPLHF